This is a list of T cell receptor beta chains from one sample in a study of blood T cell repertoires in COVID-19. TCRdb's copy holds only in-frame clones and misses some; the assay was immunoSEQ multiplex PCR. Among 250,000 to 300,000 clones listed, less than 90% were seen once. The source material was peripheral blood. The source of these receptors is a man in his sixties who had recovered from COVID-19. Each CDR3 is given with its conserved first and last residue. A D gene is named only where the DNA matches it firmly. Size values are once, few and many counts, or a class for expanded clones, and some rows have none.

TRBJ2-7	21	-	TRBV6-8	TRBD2	CASSSGWAGGPQRILGYEQYF	TGTGCCAGCAGTTCTGGTTGGGCGGGGGGGCCCCAGAGAATTCTCGGCTACGAGCAGTACTTC
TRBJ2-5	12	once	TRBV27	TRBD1	CASGDSQETQYF	TGTGCCAGCGGGGACAGCCAAGAGACCCAGTACTTC
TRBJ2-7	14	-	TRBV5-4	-	CASSLGGSRNEQYF	TGTGCCAGCAGCTTGGGCGGTTCGCGGAACGAGCAGTACTTC
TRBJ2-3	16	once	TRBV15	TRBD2	CATSRDLAGGTDTQYF	TGTGCCACCAGCAGAGATCTCGCGGGGGGCACAGATACGCAGTATTTT
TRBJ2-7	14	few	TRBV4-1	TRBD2	CASSVGTTTYEQYF	TGCGCCAGCAGTGTCGGGACTACAACCTACGAGCAGTACTTC
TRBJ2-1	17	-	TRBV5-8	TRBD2	CASSTGGTSGSGHEQFF	TGTGCCAGCAGCACAGGTGGGACTAGCGGGAGTGGTCATGAGCAGTTCTTC
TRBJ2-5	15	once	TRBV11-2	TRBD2	CASSSRTSGVETQYF	TGTGCCAGCAGCTCTCGGACTAGCGGGGTCGAGACCCAGTACTTC
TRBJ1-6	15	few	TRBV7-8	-	CASSSARGDNSPLHF	TGTGCCAGCAGCTCTGCCCGGGGGGATAATTCACCCCTCCACTTT
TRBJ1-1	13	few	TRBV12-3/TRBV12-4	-	CASSFGPTDEAFF	TGTGCCAGCAGTTTCGGCCCGACAGATGAAGCTTTCTTT
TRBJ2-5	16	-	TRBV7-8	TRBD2	CASSLAVSGRQETQYF	TGTGCCAGCAGCTTAGCGGTTAGCGGGAGGCAAGAGACCCAGTACTTC
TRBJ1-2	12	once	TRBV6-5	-	CASSPPPGNYTF	TGTGCCAGCAGTCCCCCCCCGGGAAACTACACCTTC
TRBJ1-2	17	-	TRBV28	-	CASSLVAAGLRRYGYTF	TGTGCCAGCAGTTTAGTGGCGGCCGGGTTGCGCCGCTATGGCTACACCTTC
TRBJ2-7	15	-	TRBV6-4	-	CASRASTAGRREQYF	TGTGCCAGCAGAGCGTCGACGGCGGGACGTCGGGAGCAGTACTTC